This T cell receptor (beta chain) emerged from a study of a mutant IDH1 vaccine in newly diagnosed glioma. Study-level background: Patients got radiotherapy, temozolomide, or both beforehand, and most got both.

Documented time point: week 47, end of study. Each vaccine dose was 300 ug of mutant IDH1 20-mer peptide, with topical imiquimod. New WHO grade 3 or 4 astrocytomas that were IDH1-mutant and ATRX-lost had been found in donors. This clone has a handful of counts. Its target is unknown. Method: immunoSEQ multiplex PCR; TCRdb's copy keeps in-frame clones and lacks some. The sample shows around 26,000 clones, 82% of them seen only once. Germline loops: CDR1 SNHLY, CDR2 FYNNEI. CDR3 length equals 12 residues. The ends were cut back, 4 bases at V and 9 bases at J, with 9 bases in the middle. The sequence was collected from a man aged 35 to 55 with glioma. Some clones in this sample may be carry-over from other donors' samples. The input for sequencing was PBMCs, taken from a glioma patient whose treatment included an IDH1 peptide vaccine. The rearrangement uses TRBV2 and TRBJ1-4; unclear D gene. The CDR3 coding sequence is TGTGCCAGCAGTGTGTCCGGTCAAAAACTGTTTTTT. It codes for CASSVSGQKLFF.